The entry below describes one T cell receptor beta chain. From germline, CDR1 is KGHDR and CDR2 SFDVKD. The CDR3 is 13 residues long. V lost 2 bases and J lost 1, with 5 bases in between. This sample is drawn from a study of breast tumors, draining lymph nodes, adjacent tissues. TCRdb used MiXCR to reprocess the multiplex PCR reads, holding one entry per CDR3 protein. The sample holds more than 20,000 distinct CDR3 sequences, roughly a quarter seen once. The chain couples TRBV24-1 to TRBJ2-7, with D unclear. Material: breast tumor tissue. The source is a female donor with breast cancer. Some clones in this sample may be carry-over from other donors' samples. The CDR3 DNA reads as TGTGCCACCAGTGATTGGGATTCCTACGAGCAGTACTTC. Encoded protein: CATSDWDSYEQYF.